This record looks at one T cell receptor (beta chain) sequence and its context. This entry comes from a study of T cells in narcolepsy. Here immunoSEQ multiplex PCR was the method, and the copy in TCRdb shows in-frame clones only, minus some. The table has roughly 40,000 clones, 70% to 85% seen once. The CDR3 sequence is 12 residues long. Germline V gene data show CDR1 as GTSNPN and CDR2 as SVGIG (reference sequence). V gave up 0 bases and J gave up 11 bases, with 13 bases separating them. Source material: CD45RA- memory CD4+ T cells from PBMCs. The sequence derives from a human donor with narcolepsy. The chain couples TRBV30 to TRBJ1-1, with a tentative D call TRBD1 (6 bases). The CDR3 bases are TGTGCCTGGAGTGTCGGCCAGGGGTTGGCTTTCTTT. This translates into CAWSVGQGLAFF.